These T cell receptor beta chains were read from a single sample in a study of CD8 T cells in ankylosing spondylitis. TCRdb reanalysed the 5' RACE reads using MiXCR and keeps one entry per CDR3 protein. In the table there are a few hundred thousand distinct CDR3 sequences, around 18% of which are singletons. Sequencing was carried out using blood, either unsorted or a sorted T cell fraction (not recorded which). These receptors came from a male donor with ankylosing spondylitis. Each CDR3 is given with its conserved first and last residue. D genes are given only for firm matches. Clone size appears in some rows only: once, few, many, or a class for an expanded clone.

TGTGCCATCAGTGAGACAGGGGTGGGCAATGGAAACACTGAAGCTTTCTTT,CAISETGVGNGNTEAFF,TRBJ1-1,TRBD1,many,TRBV10-3
TGTGCCTGGAGGTCAGTCTCCTACAATGAGCAGTTCTTC,CAWRSVSYNEQFF,TRBJ2-1,.,.,TRBV30
TGTGCCAGCAGTTTATGGTTAGCGGGGGAAGATACGCAGTATTTT,CASSLWLAGEDTQYF,TRBJ2-3,TRBD2,many,TRBV12-3/TRBV12-4
TGTGCCTGCGACCGGGACACCAATCAGCCCCAGCATTTT,CACDRDTNQPQHF,TRBJ1-5,.,few,TRBV30
TGTGCCAGCAGCCCCTCCCCTGGCGGACGCTCCTACGAGCAGTACTTC,CASSPSPGGRSYEQYF,TRBJ2-7,.,.,TRBV9
TGTGCCAGCAGCGTAGGAACCTACGGGAACACTGAAGCTTTCTTT,CASSVGTYGNTEAFF,TRBJ1-1,.,few,TRBV9
TGTGCCAGTAGTATAGCCCCAGGGTGGGACACCGGGGAGCTGTTTTTT,CASSIAPGWDTGELFF,TRBJ2-2,.,.,TRBV19
TGTGCCAGCAGCCAACCTTCTAGCGGGACCTACGAGCAGTACTTC,CASSQPSSGTYEQYF,TRBJ2-7,TRBD2,.,TRBV4-2
TGCAGCGTTGGGCAGACAGACTATGGCTACACCTTC,CSVGQTDYGYTF,TRBJ1-2,.,few,TRBV29-1
TGTGCCAGCAGTTTGTGGCCTGGGGGCGGGGAGCTGTTTTTT,CASSLWPGGGELFF,TRBJ2-2,.,many,TRBV27